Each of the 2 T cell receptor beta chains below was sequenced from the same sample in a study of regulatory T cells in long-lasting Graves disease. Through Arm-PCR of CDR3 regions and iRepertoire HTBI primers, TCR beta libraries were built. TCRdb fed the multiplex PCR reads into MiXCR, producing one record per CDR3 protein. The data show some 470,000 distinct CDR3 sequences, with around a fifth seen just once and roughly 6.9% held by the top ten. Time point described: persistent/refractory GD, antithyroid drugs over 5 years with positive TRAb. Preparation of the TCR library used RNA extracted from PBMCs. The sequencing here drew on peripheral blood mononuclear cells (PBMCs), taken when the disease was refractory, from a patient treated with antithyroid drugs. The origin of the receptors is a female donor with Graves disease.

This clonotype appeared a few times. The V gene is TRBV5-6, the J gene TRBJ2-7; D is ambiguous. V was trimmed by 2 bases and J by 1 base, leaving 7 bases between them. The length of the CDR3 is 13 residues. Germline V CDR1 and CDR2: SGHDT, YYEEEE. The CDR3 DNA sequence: TGTGCCAGCAGCTTCGGATGGTCCTACGAGCAGTACTTC. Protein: CASSFGWSYEQYF.

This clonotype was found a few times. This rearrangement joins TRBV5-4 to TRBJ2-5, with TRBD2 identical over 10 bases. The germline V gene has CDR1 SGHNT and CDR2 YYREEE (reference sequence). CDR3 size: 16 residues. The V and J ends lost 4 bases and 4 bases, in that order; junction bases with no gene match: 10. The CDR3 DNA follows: TGTGCCAGCAGCCCCGGGACTAGCGTCGGAGGAGAGACCCAGTACTTC. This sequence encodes CASSPGTSVGGETQYF.